These 17 T cell receptor beta chains share one sample of origin, sequenced in a study of siplizumab effects on memory and regulatory T cells. Here immunoSEQ multiplex PCR was the method, and the copy in TCRdb shows in-frame clones only, minus some. This sample carries about 56,000 clones, around 97% of them seen once, and the ten largest clones take 0.95% to 1.4%. Sequencing input: naive CD8+ T cells sorted from blood. These receptors all stem from a human donor in good health.

The chain is built from TRBV27 and TRBJ2-7; 7 bases are a match to TRBD1. Looked up from germline, CDR1 is MNHEY and CDR2 is SMNVEV (reference sequence). Trimming removed 2 bases from V and 1 base from J; junction bases left unmatched: 5. This CDR3 has 15 amino acids. The CDR3 DNA sequence: TGTGCCAGCAGTTTAGCGGACAGGAGTTCCTACGAGCAGTACTTC. Translation: CASSLADRSSYEQYF.

The chain uses TRBV19 and TRBJ1-5; 7 nucleotides align to TRBD1. Per germline, CDR1 LNHDA and CDR2 SQIVND (reference sequence). There are 14 residues in the CDR3. V trimming: 6 bases; J trimming: 4 bases; junction bases outside the gene matches: 6. The DNA for the CDR3 is TGTGCCAGTAGGCCTCCGACAGGGAATCAGCCCCAGCATTTT. Its protein is CASRPPTGNQPQHF.

The gene calls are TRBV7-9 and TRBJ1-1, with 7 bases matching TRBD1. CDR3 length: 14 amino acids. Trimming took 4 bases from V and 5 from J; bases not matched to a gene: 7. Germline lookup yields CDR1 SEHNR and CDR2 FQNEAQ (reference sequence). The CDR3, as DNA: TGTGCCAGCAGCTCACTCTTACAGGGGACTGAAGCTTTCTTT. Protein product: CASSSLLQGTEAFF. The full variable domain, its missing parts supplied by reference TRBV7-9 and TRBJ1-1, is DTGVSQNPRHKITKRGQNVTFRCDPISEHNRLYWYRQTLGQGPEFLTYFQNEAQLEKSRLLSDRFSAERPKGSFSTLEIQRTEQGDSAMYLCASSSLLQGTEAFFGQGTRLTVV.

V gene TRBV5-1 combines with J gene TRBJ2-1; D is uncertain. The V gene lost 2 bases and the J gene lost 2 bases, with 2 bases spanning the gap. The germline gives CDR1 SGHRS, CDR2 YFSETQ. This CDR3 has 12 residues. CDR3 sequence: CASSFTYNEQFF. The CDR3 DNA is TGCGCCAGCAGCTTCACCTACAATGAGCAGTTCTTC. The entire variable domain, with the rest obtained from reference TRBV5-1 and TRBJ2-1, is as follows: KAGVTQTPRYLIKTRGQQVTLSCSPISGHRSVSWYQQTPGQGLQFLFEYFSETQRNKGNFPGRFSGRQFSNSRSEMNVSTLELGDSALYLCASSFTYNEQFFGPGTRLTVL.

The chain carries TRBV11-3 and TRBJ1-2, with D hard to call. This CDR3 contains 15 residues. The germline V gene encodes CDR1 SGHNT and CDR2 YENEEA. The V end lost 0 bases, the J end lost 8 bases, and 16 bases lay between the germline ends. CDR3 in DNA: TGTGCCAGCAGCTTAGATGCGGAGGGAGCAAACGGCTACACCTTC. Translated, it gives CASSLDAEGANGYTF.

This rearrangement joins TRBV23-1 to TRBJ1-2, with D tentatively TRBD1 (6 bases). TRBV23-1 is an ORF, and what it does is uncertain. This CDR3 comprises 16 residues. Trimming stripped 1 base from V and 6 bases from J, with 18 bases between. CDR3 coding DNA: TGCGCCAGCAGTCAATGTACTTATTTGGGGGCGCATGGCTACACCTTC. The encoded protein is CASSQCTYLGAHGYTF.

This chain links TRBV7-9 with TRBJ2-1, with a tentative D call TRBD1 (6 bases). The CDR3 has 14 residues. Per the germline V gene, CDR1 is SEHNR and CDR2 is FQNEAQ (reference sequence). Trimming cost V 5 bases and J 4 bases, with 12 bases left between them. CDR3 loop: CASSRARGYNEQFF. CDR3 nucleotides: TGTGCCAGCAGCCGCGCCAGGGGATACAATGAGCAGTTCTTC.

The CDR3 DNA is TGTGCCAGCAGCCTCCTCGAGGACACGGGAAACACCATATATTTT. Its protein product is CASSLLEDTGNTIYF. J is TRBJ1-3 and V is TRBV7-9; tentative D call: TRBD1 (5 bases). The CDR3 runs to 15 residues. With 5 bases removed from V and 4 bases from J, the gap between germline ends came to 15 bases. The germline gives CDR1 SEHNR, CDR2 FQNEAQ (reference sequence).

The chain joins TRBV30 to TRBJ1-2; tentative D call: TRBD1 (6 bases). The CDR3 runs to 14 residues. Germline V gene data show CDR1 as GTSNPN and CDR2 as SVGIG (reference sequence). Trimming cost V 4 bases and J 0 bases, with 12 bases left between them. The CDR3 DNA is TGTGCCTGGAAAGGGACACTGGCTAACTATGGCTACACCTTC. The encoded protein is CAWKGTLANYGYTF. The complete variable domain, with remaining parts taken from reference TRBV30 and TRBJ1-2, reads SQTIHQWPATLVQPVGSPLSLECTVEGTSNPNLYWYRQAAGRGLQLLFYSVGIGQISSEVPQNLSASRPQDRQFILSSKKLLLSDSGFYLCAWKGTLANYGYTFGSGTRLTVV.

J is TRBJ2-7 and V is TRBV9; unclear D gene. Germline V CDR1 and CDR2: SGDLS, YYNGEE. V gave up 4 bases and J gave up 4 bases, with 12 bases separating them. The CDR3 loop spans 13 amino acids. The CDR3: CASSPGLSYEQYF. The CDR3, as DNA: TGTGCCAGCAGCCCGGGCCTGTCTTACGAGCAGTACTTC.

This chain joins TRBV6-1 and TRBJ2-3; 8 bases agree with TRBD1. V dropped 7 bases and J dropped 3; count of bases not matched to a gene: 9. CDR1 MNHNS and CDR2 SASEGT come from the germline V gene. The CDR3 has 15 amino acids. Here the CDR3 DNA reads TGTGCCAGCACCGAACTAGACAGGGGAACAGATACGCAGTATTTT. It is translated as CASTELDRGTDTQYF.

This sequence joins TRBV6-1 and TRBJ2-7, with TRBD1 as a possible D gene (5 bases). Trimming left V 5 bases short and J 3 bases short, with 14 bases between. There are 14 residues in the CDR3. Germline-derived CDR1 and CDR2 are MNHNS and SASEGT. Here the CDR3 reads CASSSFDSSYEQYF. In nucleotides, the CDR3 is TGTGCCAGCAGTTCCTTTGACAGCAGCTACGAGCAGTACTTC.

The rearrangement joins TRBV7-9 to TRBJ1-2, with D hard to call. V lost 5 bases to trimming and J lost 4 bases, with 11 bases between them. CDR1 and CDR2 from the germline V gene are SEHNR and FQNEAQ (reference sequence). There are 13 residues in the CDR3. CDR3: CASSPTGPYGYTF. The CDR3 nucleotides read TGTGCCAGCAGCCCCACGGGCCCCTATGGCTACACCTTC.

The rearrangement uses TRBV6-5 and TRBJ2-2; D is unresolved. V lost 6 bases, J lost 2 bases, and 7 bases lay in between. This CDR3 is built from 13 residues. CDR1 MNHEY and CDR2 SVGAGI come from the germline V gene. The CDR3 bases are TGTGCCAGCAGGACGGCTAACACCGGGGAGCTGTTTTTT. It is translated as CASRTANTGELFF.

The V and J genes are TRBV2 and TRBJ1-2; 8 bases fit TRBD1. CDR3 size: 12 residues. Germline CDR1 SNHLY, CDR2 FYNNEI. Unmatched junction bases numbered 3, after V lost 10 bases and J lost 2 bases. The CDR3 DNA reads as TGTGCCACCAGGACAGGGAACTATGGCTACACCTTC. Translating gives CATRTGNYGYTF.

V usage is TRBV13 and J usage is TRBJ2-1; 9 bases are a match to TRBD1. The CDR3 extends over 14 amino acids. Germline V lookup: CDR1 PRHDT, CDR2 FYEKMQ (reference sequence). V lost 6 bases to trimming and J lost 5 bases; unmatched junction nucleotides: 5. CDR3 sequence reads: CASRPGQGNNEQFF. Here the CDR3 DNA reads TGTGCCAGCAGGCCGGGACAGGGTAACAATGAGCAGTTCTTC.

The rearrangement links TRBV7-8 to TRBJ2-5, with D hard to call. Germline values: CDR1 SGHVS, CDR2 FQNEAQ. The CDR3 is 13 residues long. V shed 5 bases and J shed 5 bases, with 12 bases lying between them. The chain's CDR3 is CASSGARRETQYF. As DNA, the CDR3 is TGTGCCAGCAGCGGAGCGCGGCGGGAGACCCAGTACTTC.